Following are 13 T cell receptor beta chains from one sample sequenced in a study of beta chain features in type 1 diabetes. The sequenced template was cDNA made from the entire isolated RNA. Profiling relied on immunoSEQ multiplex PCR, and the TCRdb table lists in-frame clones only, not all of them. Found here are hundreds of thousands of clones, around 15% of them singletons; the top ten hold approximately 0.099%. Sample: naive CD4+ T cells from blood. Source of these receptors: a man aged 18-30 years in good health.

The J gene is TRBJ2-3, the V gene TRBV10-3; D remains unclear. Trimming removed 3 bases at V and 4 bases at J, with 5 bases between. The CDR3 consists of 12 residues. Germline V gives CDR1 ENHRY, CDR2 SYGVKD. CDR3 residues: CAISDRADTQYF. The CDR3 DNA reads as TGTGCCATCAGTGATAGGGCAGATACGCAGTATTTT.

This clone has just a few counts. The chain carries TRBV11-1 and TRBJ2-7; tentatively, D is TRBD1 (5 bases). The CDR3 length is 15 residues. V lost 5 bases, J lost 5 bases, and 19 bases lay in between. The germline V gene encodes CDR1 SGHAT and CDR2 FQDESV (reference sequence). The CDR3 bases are TGTGCCAGCAGCGCCACACGGGCAGGGTTCAACGAGCAGTACTTC. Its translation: CASSATRAGFNEQYF.

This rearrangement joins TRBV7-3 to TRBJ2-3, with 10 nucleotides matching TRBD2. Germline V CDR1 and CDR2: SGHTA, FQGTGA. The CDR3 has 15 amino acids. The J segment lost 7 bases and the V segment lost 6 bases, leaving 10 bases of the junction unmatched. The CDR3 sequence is CASRSTSGIKNTQYF. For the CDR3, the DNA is TGTGCCAGCAGGTCCACTAGCGGGATAAAGAATACGCAGTATTTT.

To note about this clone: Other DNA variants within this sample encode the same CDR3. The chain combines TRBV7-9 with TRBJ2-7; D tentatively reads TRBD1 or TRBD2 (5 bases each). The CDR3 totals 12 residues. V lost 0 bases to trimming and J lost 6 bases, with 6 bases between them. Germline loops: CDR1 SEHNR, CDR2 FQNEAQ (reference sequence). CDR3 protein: CASSLAGGEQYF. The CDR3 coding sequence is TGTGCCAGCAGCTTAGCTGGGGGCGAGCAGTACTTC.

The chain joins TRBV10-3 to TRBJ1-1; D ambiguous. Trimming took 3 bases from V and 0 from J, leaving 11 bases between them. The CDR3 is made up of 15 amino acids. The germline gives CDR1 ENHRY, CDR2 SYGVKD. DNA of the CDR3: TGTGCCATCAGTGAAAGAGCACTCGTGAACACTGAAGCTTTCTTT. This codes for CAISERALVNTEAFF.

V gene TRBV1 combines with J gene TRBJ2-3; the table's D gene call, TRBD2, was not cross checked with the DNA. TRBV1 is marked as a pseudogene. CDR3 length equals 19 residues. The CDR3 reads CTSSQESSHTLPNTDTQYF. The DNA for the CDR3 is TGCACCAGCAGCCAAGAGAGTAGCCACACCCTCCCAAACACAGATACGCAGTATTTT.

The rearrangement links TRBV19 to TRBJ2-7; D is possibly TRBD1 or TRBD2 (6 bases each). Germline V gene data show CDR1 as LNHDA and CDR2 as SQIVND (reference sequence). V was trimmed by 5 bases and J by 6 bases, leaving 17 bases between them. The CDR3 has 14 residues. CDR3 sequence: CASSGKGGSSEQYF. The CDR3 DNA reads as TGTGCCAGTAGTGGAAAGGGGGGTAGCTCCGAGCAGTACTTC.

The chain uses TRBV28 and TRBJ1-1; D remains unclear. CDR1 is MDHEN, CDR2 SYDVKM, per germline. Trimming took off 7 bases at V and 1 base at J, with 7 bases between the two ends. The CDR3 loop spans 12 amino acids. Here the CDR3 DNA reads TGTGCCAGCACCCGGAGGAACACTGAAGCTTTCTTT. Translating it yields CASTRRNTEAFF.

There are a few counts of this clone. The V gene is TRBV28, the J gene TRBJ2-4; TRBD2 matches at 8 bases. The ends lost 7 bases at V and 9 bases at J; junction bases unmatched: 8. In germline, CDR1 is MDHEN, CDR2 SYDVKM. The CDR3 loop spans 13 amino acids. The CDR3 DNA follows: TGTGCCAGCAAAACGGGGGGGCCGGTCATTCAGTACTTC. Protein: CASKTGGPVIQYF. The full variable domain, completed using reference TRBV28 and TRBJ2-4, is DVKVTQSSRYLVKRTGEKVFLECVQDMDHENMFWYRQDPGLGLRLIYFSYDVKMKEKGDIPEGYSVSREKKERFSLILESASTNQTSMYLCASKTGGPVIQYFGAGTRLSVL.

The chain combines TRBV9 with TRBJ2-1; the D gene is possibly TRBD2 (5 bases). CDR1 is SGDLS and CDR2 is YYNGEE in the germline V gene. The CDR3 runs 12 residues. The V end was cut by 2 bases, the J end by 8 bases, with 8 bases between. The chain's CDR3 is CASSVSRDEQFF. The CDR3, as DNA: TGTGCCAGCAGCGTTTCGAGGGATGAGCAGTTCTTC.

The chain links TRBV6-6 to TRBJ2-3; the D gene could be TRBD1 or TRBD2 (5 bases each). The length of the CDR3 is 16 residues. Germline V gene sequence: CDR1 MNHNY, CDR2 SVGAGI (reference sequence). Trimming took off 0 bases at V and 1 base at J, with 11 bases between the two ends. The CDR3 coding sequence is TGTGCCAGCAGTTACTCGGACAAGAGGGGCACAGATACGCAGTATTTT. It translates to CASSYSDKRGTDTQYF.

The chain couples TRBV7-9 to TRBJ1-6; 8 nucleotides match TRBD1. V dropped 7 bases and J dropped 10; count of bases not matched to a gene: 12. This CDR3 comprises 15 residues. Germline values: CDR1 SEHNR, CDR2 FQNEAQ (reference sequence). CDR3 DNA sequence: TGTGCCAGCACCGGAAGAGACAGGGGCGACTCACCCCTCCACTTT. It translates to CASTGRDRGDSPLHF.

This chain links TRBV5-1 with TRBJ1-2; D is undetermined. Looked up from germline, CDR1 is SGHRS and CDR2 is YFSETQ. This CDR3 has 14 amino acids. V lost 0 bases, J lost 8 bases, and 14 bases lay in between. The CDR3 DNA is TGCGCCAGCAGCTTGGAAAACCCGCAGCGGGGCTACACCTTC. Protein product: CASSLENPQRGYTF.